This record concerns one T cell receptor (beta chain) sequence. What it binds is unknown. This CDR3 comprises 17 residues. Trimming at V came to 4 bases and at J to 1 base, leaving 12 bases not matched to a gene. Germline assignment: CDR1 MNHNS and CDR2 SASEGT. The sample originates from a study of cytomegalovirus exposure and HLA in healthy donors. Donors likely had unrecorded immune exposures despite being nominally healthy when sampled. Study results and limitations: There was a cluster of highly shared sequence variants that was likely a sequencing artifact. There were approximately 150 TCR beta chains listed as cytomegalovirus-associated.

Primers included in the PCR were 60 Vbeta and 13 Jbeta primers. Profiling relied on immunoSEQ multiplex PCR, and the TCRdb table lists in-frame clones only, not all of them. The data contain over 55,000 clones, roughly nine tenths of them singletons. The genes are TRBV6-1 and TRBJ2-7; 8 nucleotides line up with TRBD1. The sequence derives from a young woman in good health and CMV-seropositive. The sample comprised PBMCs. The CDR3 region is CASSVRLGTGGSYEQYF. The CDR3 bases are TGTGCCAGCAGTGTTCGTCTAGGGACAGGCGGATCCTACGAGCAGTACTTC.